Following are 25 T cell receptor beta chains from one sample sequenced in a study of regulatory T cells in long-lasting Graves disease. Researchers made TCR beta libraries by using iRepertoire HTBI primers and running Arm-PCR on CDR3 regions. From the multiplex PCR reads, TCRdb called clonotypes with MiXCR, one entry per CDR3 protein. The repertoire has about 300,000 distinct CDR3 sequences, under 25% of them found once; the top ten carry just over 55%. The time point: persistent/refractory GD, antithyroid drugs over 5 years with positive TRAb. With RNA extracted from PBMCs as input, the TCR library was made. The sample was peripheral blood mononuclear cells (PBMCs), taken when the disease was refractory, from a patient treated with antithyroid drugs. Receptor source: a female donor with Graves disease.

The chain combines TRBV6-1 with TRBJ2-7, with 8 bases matching TRBD1. CDR3 length: 15 amino acids. With V trimmed by 6 bases and J by 3 bases, 10 bases remained unmatched. Germline V lookup: CDR1 MNHNS, CDR2 SASEGT. The CDR3 protein is CASRTPGGPFYEQYF. The CDR3 DNA sequence: TGTGCCAGCAGAACTCCAGGGGGCCCTTTCTACGAGCAGTACTTC.

The genes are TRBV18 and TRBJ2-7; 10 nucleotides agree with TRBD1. The germline V gene has CDR1 KGHSH and CDR2 LQKENI. The ends lost 2 bases at V and 0 bases at J; junction bases unmatched: 4. This CDR3 contains 16 residues. This chain's CDR3 is CASSPIGTGDSYEQYF. The CDR3 nucleotides read TGTGCCAGCTCACCAATCGGGACAGGGGACTCCTACGAGCAGTACTTC.

This clonotype occurred a few times. The V call is TRBV5-4, the J call TRBJ2-7; perhaps TRBD2 as D (5 bases). V was trimmed by 3 bases and J by 5 bases, leaving 15 bases between them. This CDR3 contains 14 residues. Germline CDR1 is SGHNT and CDR2 is YYREEE (reference sequence). In nucleotides, the CDR3 is TGTGCCAGCAGCTCTTCTACGAGGGCGGACGAGCAGTACTTC. Protein: CASSSSTRADEQYF. Variable domain in full (rest from reference TRBV5-4 and TRBJ2-7): ETGVTQSPTHLIKTRGQQVTLRCSSQSGHNTVSWYQQALGQGPQFIFQYYREEENGRGNFPPRFSGLQFPNYSSELNVNALELDDSALYLCASSSSTRADEQYFGPGTRLTVT.

The sample holds many counts of this clonotype. The J gene is TRBJ1-4, the V gene TRBV2; 10 bases are shared with TRBD1. Trimming at V came to 6 bases and at J to 7 bases, leaving 5 bases not matched to a gene. Germline CDR1 SNHLY, CDR2 FYNNEI. This CDR3 region has 14 residues. CDR3 bases: TGTGCCAGCAGGCGACAGGGGGCGCGTGAAAAACTGTTTTTT. Translated: CASRRQGAREKLFF.

The CDR3 loop reads CASSILGVGQPQHF. The CDR3 bases are TGTGCCAGTAGTATCTTGGGGGTTGGTCAGCCCCAGCATTTT. The V and J genes are TRBV19 and TRBJ1-5; D perhaps matches TRBD1 (5 bases). Germline assignment: CDR1 LNHDA and CDR2 SQIVND (reference sequence). The ends were cut back, 3 bases at V and 6 bases at J, with 12 bases in the middle. This CDR3 has 14 residues.

This rearrangement joins TRBV29-1 to TRBJ2-7; unclear D gene. Trimming shortened V by 5 bases and J by 0 bases, and 14 bases separated the two germline ends. CDR3 length: 14 residues. Germline V gene lookup returns CDR1 SQVTM and CDR2 ANQGSEA. The DNA of the CDR3 is TGCAGCGTTAAGGTACTTGAAAGCTCCTACGAGCAGTACTTC. Protein: CSVKVLESSYEQYF.

This clonotype was detected only a few times. The J gene is TRBJ1-5, the V gene TRBV15; 9 bases fit TRBD1. The CDR3 loop spans 14 amino acids. Trimming took 5 bases from V and 6 from J; bases not matched to a gene: 5. Germline V gene lookup returns CDR1 LNHNV and CDR2 YYDKDF (reference sequence). CDR3 sequence reads: CATSGQGLTQPQHF. For the CDR3, the DNA is TGTGCCACCAGCGGACAGGGGTTAACTCAGCCCCAGCATTTT.

The chain is built from TRBV28 and TRBJ1-6; D is perhaps TRBD1 (5 bases). V gave up 4 bases and J gave up 10 bases, with 20 bases separating them. The CDR3 loop spans 16 amino acids. CDR1 and CDR2 from the germline V gene are MDHEN and SYDVKM. CDR3 nucleotide sequence: TGTGCCAGCAGTTCCGCCCGGGTAGGGGAAAACTCACCCCTCCACTTT. Encoded protein: CASSSARVGENSPLHF.

This chain links TRBV29-1 with TRBJ1-2, with D hard to call. CDR1 is SQVTM, CDR2 ANQGSEA, per germline. Trimming took 5 bases from V and 2 from J, leaving 12 bases between them. This CDR3 spans 13 amino acids. The CDR3 bases are TGCAGCGTTCAGTCGGGGTCCAACTATGGCTACACCTTC. It is translated as CSVQSGSNYGYTF.

This clonotype was detected ten times or more. The V and J genes are TRBV6-1 and TRBJ2-5; D ambiguous. V was trimmed by 5 bases and J by 5 bases, leaving 18 bases between them. This CDR3 has 15 residues. Germline loops: CDR1 MNHNS, CDR2 SASEGT. CDR3 coding DNA: TGTGCCAGCAGTCCAACCAAACTAAAATCGGAGACCCAGTACTTC. This translates into CASSPTKLKSETQYF.

This clonotype was observed a handful of times. The chain links TRBV3-1 to TRBJ2-3; TRBD2 matches 14 bases. The J call may not be correct, given that the DNA end is closer to TRBJ2-7. This CDR3 has 16 amino acids. Germline V CDR1 and CDR2: LGHDT, YNNKEL (reference sequence). CDR3 nucleotides: TGTGCCAGCAGCCCAGCCGGACTAGCGGGAGGCTACGAGCAGTACTTC. It codes for CASSPAGLAGGYEQYF.

The gene calls are TRBV5-1 and TRBJ1-2; D is undetermined. Germline assignment: CDR1 SGHRS and CDR2 YFSETQ. V was clipped by 4 bases and J by 8 bases, with 15 bases between them. The CDR3 has 13 residues. DNA of the CDR3: TGCGCCAGCAGCCAGATTATGACGTCGGGCTACACCTTC. Encoded protein: CASSQIMTSGYTF.

The chain couples TRBV6-1 to TRBJ2-5; 12 nucleotides line up with TRBD2. Germline lookup yields CDR1 MNHNS and CDR2 SASEGT. The CDR3 is 17 residues long. The J segment lost 2 bases and the V segment lost 5 bases, leaving 9 bases of the junction unmatched. CDR3 loop: CASSPGLAGEGQETQYF. The CDR3 bases are TGTGCCAGCAGTCCGGGACTAGCGGGTGAGGGACAAGAGACCCAGTACTTC.

In its sample, this clonotype was seen a few times. The J gene is TRBJ2-2, the V gene TRBV7-3; maybe TRBD2 (5 bases). CDR3 size: 15 residues. Germline values: CDR1 SGHTA, CDR2 FQGTGA. Trimming left V 5 bases short and J 6 bases short, with 16 bases between. Written as DNA, the CDR3 is TGTGCCAGCAGCCTAGGGAGCGACGGCGCCGGGGAGCTGTTTTTT. This gives the protein CASSLGSDGAGELFF.

The rearrangement links TRBV28 to TRBJ2-1, with D unresolved. The germline V gene has CDR1 MDHEN and CDR2 SYDVKM. V was clipped by 1 base and J by 9 bases, with 13 bases between them. CDR3 length equals 14 residues. The CDR3 loop is CASSLYRVVTEQFF. In nucleotides, the CDR3 is TGTGCCAGCAGTTTATATAGGGTGGTCACTGAGCAGTTCTTC.

This clonotype was counted at least ten times. V usage is TRBV20-1 and J usage is TRBJ2-5; a weak D match, TRBD2 (5 bases). Germline CDR1 and CDR2: DFQATT and SNEGSKA (reference sequence). V lost 4 bases, J lost 1 base, and 10 bases lay in between. There are 13 residues in the CDR3. The CDR3 reads CSAKEDLQETQYF. The CDR3 DNA reads TGCAGTGCTAAGGAGGACCTCCAAGAGACCCAGTACTTC.

The table lists this clonotype with a few counts. The rearrangement joins TRBV6-2 or TRBV6-3 to TRBJ1-1, with D unresolved. The V gene's germline CDR1 is MNHEY and CDR2 SVGEGT. Trimming stripped 8 bases from V and 1 base from J, with 17 bases between. The CDR3 runs 15 residues. CDR3 nucleotide sequence: TGTGCCAGCCTCCGGGAGGAAGGGCGGAACACTGAAGCTTTCTTT. Protein: CASLREEGRNTEAFF.

This clonotype was counted only a few times. This chain links TRBV30 with TRBJ2-2, with 7 positions matching TRBD1. The CDR3 sequence is 13 residues long. With 0 bases clipped from V and 6 bases from J, the junction kept 1 base outside the gene matches. Germline-derived CDR1 and CDR2 are GTSNPN and SVGIG (reference sequence). CDR3 coding DNA: TGTGCCTGGAGTGTCCAGGGGGCCGGGGAGCTGTTTTTT. This encodes CAWSVQGAGELFF.

This clonotype appeared a single time. This sequence joins TRBV20-1 and TRBJ2-5; the D is unclear. The CDR3 covers 15 residues. Between the trimmed V and J ends, which lost 0 bases and 4 bases, there was a span of 15 bases. CDR1 is DFQATT, CDR2 SNEGSKA, per germline (reference sequence). The CDR3 loop is CSARDGLAGRETQYF. DNA for the CDR3: TGCAGTGCTAGAGATGGGTTAGCCGGGCGAGAGACCCAGTACTTC.

Ten or more counts support this clonotype. The chain recombines TRBV5-8 with TRBJ2-4; TRBD2 agrees at 7 bases. CDR1 SGHTS and CDR2 YDEGEE come from the germline V gene. The CDR3 is made up of 16 amino acids. Trimming at V came to 3 bases and at J to 2 bases, leaving 8 bases not matched to a gene. For the CDR3, the DNA is TGTGCCAGCAGCTCACGCGGGAGATGGTCCAAAAACATTCAGTACTTC. Translation gives CASSSRGRWSKNIQYF.

The chain recombines TRBV5-5 with TRBJ1-5; no clear D. Germline V CDR1 and CDR2: SGHKS, YYEKEE (reference sequence). CDR3 length: 14 residues. V was trimmed by 0 bases and J by 11 bases, leaving 15 bases between them. CDR3 sequence reads: CASSLGRNPQAQHF. The CDR3, as DNA: TGTGCCAGCAGCTTGGGCCGCAACCCCCAGGCCCAGCATTTT.

The chain carries TRBV4-1 and TRBJ2-1; 8 bases align to TRBD2. From germline, CDR1 is MGHRA and CDR2 YSYEKL. This CDR3 is 15 amino acids long. With 6 bases clipped from V and 11 bases from J, the junction kept 15 bases outside the gene matches. CDR3 region: CASRITGLEENQQFF. The DNA of the CDR3 is TGCGCCAGCAGAATTACGGGACTAGAGGAAAACCAGCAGTTCTTC.

This clonotype was recorded a few times. The gene calls are TRBV7-9 and TRBJ2-5, with 8 bases matching TRBD1. The CDR3 loop spans 14 amino acids. CDR1 SEHNR and CDR2 FQNEAQ come from the germline V gene (reference sequence). V dropped 5 bases and J dropped 5; count of bases not matched to a gene: 7. The CDR3 region is CASSAGQGLETQYF. CDR3 DNA: TGTGCCAGCAGCGCCGGACAGGGTTTGGAGACCCAGTACTTC.

This clonotype came up many times. The genes are TRBV27 and TRBJ2-7; D gene unclear. CDR1 is MNHEY, CDR2 SMNVEV, per germline (reference sequence). The CDR3 is made up of 14 amino acids. Trimming took 6 bases from V and 2 from J, leaving 14 bases between them. CDR3 sequence (DNA): TGTGCCAGCAGCCGACAAGTAGGACCCTACGAGCAGTACTTC. Translation gives CASSRQVGPYEQYF.

This clonotype was seen more than once but under ten times. This rearrangement joins TRBV28 to TRBJ2-1; D may be TRBD1 (6 bases). CDR1 MDHEN and CDR2 SYDVKM come from the germline V gene. The CDR3 is 15 residues long. Trimming stripped 5 bases from V and 1 base from J, with 12 bases between. The CDR3 sequence: CASSPGTLSYNEQFF. The CDR3 coding sequence is TGTGCCAGCAGTCCCGGGACACTTTCCTACAATGAGCAGTTCTTC.